This is a list of T cell receptor beta chains from one sample in a study of blood T cells in healthy people across ages. TCRdb re-analysed the 5' RACE reads in MiXCR, keeping a single row per CDR3 protein. This sample has 2 million or so distinct CDR3 sequences, with about 50% found just once. Sequencing input: blood. These TCRs come from a woman aged 40 to 50 in good health. CDR3s include the opening cysteine and the closing phenylalanine or tryptophan. A D gene is named only where the DNA matches it firmly.

TRBV20-1,TRBJ2-1,TRBD2,CSANPSGGFTGEQFF
TRBV29-1,TRBJ1-2,-,CSVLGLTNYGYTF
TRBV20-1,TRBJ2-5,TRBD2,CSASTLAKWETQYF
TRBV7-2,TRBJ2-7,TRBD2,CASSLLAGATPSYEQYF
TRBV4-3,TRBJ2-3,-,CASSQDGAVVDTQYF
TRBV13,TRBJ2-1,TRBD1,CASSLVGQHYQFF
TRBV7-2,TRBJ2-4,TRBD2,CASSYQGAGGHEQYF
TRBV20-1,TRBJ1-1,-,CSARVGAVTEAFF
TRBV29-1,TRBJ2-3,TRBD2,CSVHGVERGSDTQYF
TRBV6-2/TRBV6-3,TRBJ1-5,TRBD1,CASSYSTGWGNQPQHF
TRBV28,TRBJ2-7,-,CASTDLRGRVSYEQYF
TRBV5-8,TRBJ2-3,-,CASSTSVEASTDTQYF
TRBV18,TRBJ2-5,TRBD2,CASSPGGGMNEQYF
TRBV15,-,-,CATSRDRDWKTQYF
TRBV18,TRBJ2-7,-,CAGRITYEQYF
TRBV6-6,TRBJ2-7,-,CASSYSNGGTYEQYF
TRBV27,TRBJ1-1,-,CASSFTIVGNTEAFF
TRBV29-1,TRBJ1-2,-,CSVPGDYGYTF
TRBV28,-,TRBD1,CASRIISPGQGIVEQYF
TRBV20-1,TRBJ1-2,TRBD1,CSARGTGVDYGYTF
TRBV20-1,TRBJ1-5,TRBD1,CSARDRKYSNQPQHF
TRBV3-1,TRBJ2-7,-,CASSQVSGPYEQYF
TRBV4-2,TRBJ2-3,TRBD2,CASSQDSAGGPEDTQYF
TRBV7-2,TRBJ2-7,-,CASSLSSTGPPEQYF
TRBV3-1,TRBJ2-7,-,CASSQDRRFEQYF
TRBV5-1,TRBJ2-6,-,CASSSPRDSSGANVLTF
TRBV20-1,TRBJ1-1,TRBD1,CSARTGGLNTEAFF
TRBV4-2,TRBJ1-6,-,CASSQDHGTDNSPLHF
TRBV2,TRBJ2-6,-,CASNRPGLGSSGANVLTF
TRBV15,TRBJ1-6,-,CATSREGGYPNSPLHF
TRBV12-3/TRBV12-4,TRBJ2-3,-,CASSRNTGITDTQYF
TRBV12-3/TRBV12-4,TRBJ2-3,-,CASSFEPRGDTQYF
TRBV29-1,TRBJ2-7,-,CSVDRGGRSGEQYF
TRBV5-1,TRBJ2-5,-,CASASPETQYF
TRBV28,TRBJ2-7,TRBD1,CASSPGDRFSYEQYF
TRBV18,TRBJ2-5,TRBD2,CASSPPGGRRETQYF
TRBV25-1,TRBJ1-2,-,CASRVGDHGYTF
TRBV28,TRBJ1-2,-,CASSPKRAGYTF
TRBV7-9,TRBJ1-6,-,CASTLDSYNSPLHF
TRBV5-5,TRBJ2-3,-,CASSLVTDSTDTQYF